The TCR beta chain under discussion was sequenced for a study of cytomegalovirus exposure and HLA in healthy donors. Study observations and caveats: Exclusion applied to some V segments, including TRBV6-2 and TRBV6-3, as they were indistinguishable.

It was with 60 Vbeta and 13 Jbeta primers that the PCR ran. The data were produced by immunoSEQ multiplex PCR, yet TCRdb's version contains in-frame clones alone and is incomplete. The sample lists under 110,000 clones, 70% to 80% occurring once. For this clone: Antigen specificity is unknown.

Trimming took off 5 bases at V and 0 bases at J, with 10 bases between the two ends. Germline V gene sequence: CDR1 SGHNT, CDR2 YENEEA. The CDR3 runs to 14 residues. The chain joins TRBV11-3 to TRBJ1-1; the D gene is possibly TRBD1 (5 bases). The receptor was derived from a man in his 60s in good health and CMV-seronegative. The sample taken for sequencing was PBMCs. The CDR3 protein is CASSPGGVNTEAFF. As DNA, the CDR3 is TGTGCCAGCAGCCCGGGAGGGGTGAACACTGAAGCTTTCTTT.